This T cell receptor beta chain was sequenced in a study of cytomegalovirus exposure and HLA in healthy donors (dated by TCRdb to 2016 to 2017). Broadly, across the study: An earlier analysis of a few hundred of the donors reported approximately 300 Gb of sequence data and 117 million unique TCR beta sequences obtained from roughly 170 million T cells. An early release covering approximately 600 HLA-typed donors comprised about 290 gigabases of sequencing data and 85 million or so unique TCR sequences. Of the roughly 400 genotyped donors, roughly 85% fell in the genetic ancestry cluster associated with self-reported Caucasian donors. The study was designed to test whether signatures of past pathogen exposure could be identified by cataloging public T cell receptors. Using immunosequencing, the study profiled T cell repertoires from 500 to 800 subjects and related those repertoires to cytomegalovirus serostatus. In addition to the first cohort of hundreds of subjects, a separate validation cohort of approximately 130 different subjects was used. To predict cytomegalovirus infection status, the study combined high-throughput TCR immunosequencing, statistical association of individual TCRs with disease status, and machine learning. A later analysis re-analyzed previously published TCR beta repertoires from hundreds of donors and added high-resolution HLA genotyping to study TCR occurrence patterns. Rather than drawing on any new phenotypic data, the later analysis identified candidate immune exposures from TCR beta sequences and the way those sequences occurred across donors. To decide whether each TCR beta V gene segment behaved as functional or pseudogenic, an earlier analysis of some 600 of the donors relied on high-throughput TCR beta sequencing. Donor age, sex, ethnicity and CMV serostatus were collected together with the repertoire data. Genome-wide SNP genotypes for about 60% of the roughly 700 donors were used in a later genetic analysis, which treated that subset as a discovery cohort. All discovery cohort repertoires had been generated using a single sequencing platform. HLA typing included class I and class II loci at four-digit resolution. The number of donors typed differed by locus, with 629-630 for A, B, C, DRB1 and DQB1, around 500 for DQA1, 600 to 610 for DPA1, and some 440 for DPB1. Roughly 5 DR-DQ haplotypes were handled as single units for association and clustering, since linkage in the cohort was strong. Among about 410 genotyped donors of the cohort, an average of about 240,000 unique TCR beta nucleotide sequences was sequenced per donor, of which 15% to 20% were non-productive.

In total, 500 to 700 healthy bone marrow donors made up the cohort. At the time of sampling, every cohort member was nominally healthy, though immune exposures that went unrecorded were likely present. The donor tested CMV seronegative, placing the donor among the 352 seronegative members of the cohort. A peripheral blood sample was provided by each donor, and peripheral blood mononuclear cells were used for TCR beta sequencing. Genomic DNA was extracted from the blood cell samples with the Qiagen DNeasy Blood Extraction Kit. About this clone: Its antigen is unknown. Per-base quality was not reported, and no clone a single base away is much larger than it.

From the cysteine up to the phenylalanine, the CDR3 has a length of 15 residues. The kept DNA is CDR3 alone, 45 bases in frame from the first base. CDR1 and CDR2 are drawn from the germline V gene (reference sequence): LNHDA, SQIVND. Germline trimming amounts to 5 bases on V and 3 bases on J, with 3 as the count of junction bases outside the gene matches. Broader findings and caveats from the paper: The study gave a list of under 200 TCR beta chains associated with cytomegalovirus. Compared with equally common non-associated chains, HLA-associated TCR beta chains in a later analysis were more clonally expanded and had lower generation probabilities. HLA typing was unavailable for some donors at each locus, so association tests used only the typed subset. The classifier was reported to diagnose cytomegalovirus status with high specificity and sensitivity in both the original cohort and the validation cohort. Assigning TCR associations to individual alleles was difficult when HLA alleles, especially DR and DQ, strongly co-occurred. A further reported finding was that TCR beta sequences accurately predicted the HLA-A and HLA-B alleles for most subjects in the first cohort. It was suggested by the authors that the approach could potentially be generalized to other disease states and immunological phenotypes. Linkage disequilibrium might explain the correlated functional status among segregating V segments, but an unknown experimental factor could not be ruled out. In a later analysis, several top co-occurrence clusters were reported to appear linked to parvovirus B19, influenza, CMV and Epstein-Barr virus. Specific HLA alleles were associated with 18,000 or so TCR beta sequences at a false discovery rate of 0.05 in a later analysis. Only TCR beta chains were sequenced in this cohort, and the absence of alpha or paired-chain data limited detectable features. In an earlier analysis of around 600 of the donors, most TCR beta V segments appeared in productive rearrangements about 90% or about 30% of the time, broadly matching IMGT annotations. The only immune exposure information available for the cohort was CMV serostatus. A later analysis found that TCR association rates varied across HLA loci, with DRB1 alleles showing the most associated TCRs and HLA-C alleles the fewest. Because the 87-base-pair reads could not distinguish some IMGT-functional V segments, including TRBV6-2 and TRBV6-3, those segments were excluded. A later analysis found that most CMV-associated TCR beta chains appeared HLA-restricted, with HLA associations seemingly driven largely by CMV exposure. Because counts were too low, roughly 16 rarely observed V segments, including chromosome 9 orphons, were left out of the earlier analysis of approximately 580 of the donors. A cluster of highly shared sequence variants was judged likely to represent a technical artifact of the sequencing pipeline. While some public TCRs were present in many individuals, most TCR sequences turned up only very rarely across donors. An association between a missense DCLRE1C variant and V-gene and J-gene trimming of TCR beta chains was found in a later genetic analysis and replicated in an independent cohort. In vitro tests confirmed that a few of the cytomegalovirus-associated TCR beta chains recognize cytomegalovirus antigens. In a later genetic analysis, fewer N-insertions in productive TCRs were reported among donors in an Asian-associated ancestry cluster than the roughly 670-donor mean. Roughly uniform sequencing depth across donors was assumed in presence/absence analyses, although this assumption may not hold.

Library creation used the immunoSEQ multiplex PCR assay. For the multiplex PCR, a mixture combining 60 forward primers for TCR Vbeta segments and 13 reverse primers for TCR Jbeta segments was used. A multiplex PCR assay on genomic DNA amplified the CDR3 region of rearranged TCR beta genes. The Illumina HiSeq System was used to sequence the amplified TCR beta libraries as 87-base-pair reads. The original pipeline was this. A later analysis counted some 80 million unique TCR beta chains across the 670 or so repertoires, and 10 million to 11 million of these chains were shared by at least two donors. To remove PCR and sequencing errors, raw reads were error-corrected and collapsed into unique sequences using a nearest-neighbor algorithm that merged closely related sequences. Alignment of CDR3 sequences to IMGT reference sequences was used to assign V, D and J gene segments. For a sequence to be retained, a match of at least six nucleotides to both a V gene segment and a J gene segment was required. Rearrangements were classified as productive when the CDR3 lacked stop codons and remained in frame with V and J, and all other rearrangements were classified as non-productive. CDR3 was defined by IMGT convention, running from the second conserved V-encoded cysteine to the conserved J-encoded phenylalanine. Sequences without an unambiguous match to a single V gene segment were excluded from the earlier analysis of several hundred of the donors. An earlier analysis of a few hundred of the donors classified V segments as functional when productive rearrangements were above 56.7% and as segregating when the standard deviation between donors was above 5%. A statistical classification framework was built for diagnosing cytomegalovirus status from the catalog of TCR beta chain sequences. In a later analysis, V and J genes were assigned by comparing TCR nucleotide sequences against IMGT/GENE-DB human TR gene sequences. A later analysis assigned CDR3 sequences and most-parsimonious VDJ recombination scenarios with the TCRdist pipeline. A later analysis defined each TCR beta chain by its CDR3 amino acid sequence plus V-gene family, and excluded reads lacking a unique V-gene family. In a later analysis, around 600 highly shared, low-generation-probability nucleotide sequences were removed to address suspected cross-contamination and a sequencing artifact. In a later analysis, a clonal expansion index for each public chain was calculated from normalized within-repertoire ranks of inferred template counts. In a later analysis, generation probabilities were computed using a VDJ recombination model fitted to out-of-frame rearrangements, and the results were checked against IGoR. In a later analysis, hypergeometric tests were used to score TCR-TCR, TCR-HLA and TCR-CMV co-occurrence, with a repertoire-size bias correction applied to TCR pairs. False discovery rates were estimated in a later analysis by permuting HLA or CMV assignments 20 times. In a later analysis, co-occurring TCRs were grouped using DBSCAN, and TCRdist sequence similarity was added for clustering within HLA-allele-positive subsets. For co-occurrence clustering, repertoires with fewer than 30,000 or more than 120,000 public chains were excluded, along with five or six repertoires with anomalous nucleotide sharing. TCRdb took over this immuneACCESS table, retaining in-frame rearrangements with V and J assigned. Such tables are incomplete; in checked studies, under half of the missing clones stem from an unresolved V gene, and the remainder is unexplained. Clonal size and the V and J genes are those of that table, whereas D and trimming came from the DNA. The sample records around 74,000 clones, 79% of which are singletons. The ten top clones hold roughly 2.5% of the sample.

The sequenced sample was PBMCs. This clonotype was obtained from a man between 25 and 39 years old in good health and CMV-seronegative. The V gene is TRBV19 and the J gene is TRBJ2-5; TRBD2 agrees with 13 junctional bases. In nucleotides, the sequence is TGTGCCAGTAGTCCAACTAGCGGGGGGGAAGAGACCCAGTACTTC. Protein translation: CASSPTSGGEETQYF.